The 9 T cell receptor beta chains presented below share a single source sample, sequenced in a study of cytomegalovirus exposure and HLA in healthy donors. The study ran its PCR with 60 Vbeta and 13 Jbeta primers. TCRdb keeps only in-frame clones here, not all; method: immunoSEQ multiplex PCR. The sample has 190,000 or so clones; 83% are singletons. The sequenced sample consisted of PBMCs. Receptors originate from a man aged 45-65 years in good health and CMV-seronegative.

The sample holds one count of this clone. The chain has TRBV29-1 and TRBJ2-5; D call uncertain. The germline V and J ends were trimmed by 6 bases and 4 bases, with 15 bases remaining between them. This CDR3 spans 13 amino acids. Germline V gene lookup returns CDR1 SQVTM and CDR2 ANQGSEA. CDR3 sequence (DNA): TGCAGCGTGCAGACTTTTATCAGAGAGACCCAGTACTTC. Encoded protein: CSVQTFIRETQYF. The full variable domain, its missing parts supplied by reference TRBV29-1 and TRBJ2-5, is SAVISQKPSRDICQRGTSLTIQCQVDSQVTMMFWYRQQPGQSLTLIATANQGSEATYESGFVIDKFPISRPNLTFSTLTVSNMSPEDSSIYLCSVQTFIRETQYFGPGTRLLVL.

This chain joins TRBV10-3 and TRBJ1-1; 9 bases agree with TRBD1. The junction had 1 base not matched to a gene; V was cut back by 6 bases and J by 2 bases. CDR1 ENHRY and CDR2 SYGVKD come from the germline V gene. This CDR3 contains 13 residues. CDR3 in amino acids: CAIRDRGNTEAFF. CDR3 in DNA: TGTGCCATCAGGGACAGGGGAAACACTGAAGCTTTCTTT.

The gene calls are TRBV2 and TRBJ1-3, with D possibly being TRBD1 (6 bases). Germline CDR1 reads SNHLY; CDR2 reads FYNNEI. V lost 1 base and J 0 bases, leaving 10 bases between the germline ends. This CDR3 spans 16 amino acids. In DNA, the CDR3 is TGTGCCAGCAGTGAAGGTGGGGGCCACTCTGGAAACACCATATATTTT. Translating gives CASSEGGGHSGNTIYF.

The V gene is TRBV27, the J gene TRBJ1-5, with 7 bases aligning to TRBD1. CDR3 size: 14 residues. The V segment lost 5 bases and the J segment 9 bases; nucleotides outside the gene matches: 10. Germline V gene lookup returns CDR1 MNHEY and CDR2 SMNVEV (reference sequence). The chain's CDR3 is CASSIDRALGPQHF. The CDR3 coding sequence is TGTGCCAGCAGTATAGACAGGGCGTTAGGGCCCCAGCATTTT.

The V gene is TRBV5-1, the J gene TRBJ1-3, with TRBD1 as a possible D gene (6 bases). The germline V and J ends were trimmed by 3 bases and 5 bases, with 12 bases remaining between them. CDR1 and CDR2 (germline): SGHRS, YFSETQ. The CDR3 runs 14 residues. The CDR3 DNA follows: TGCGCCAGCAGCTCGGACAGCCGACGAAACACCATATATTTT. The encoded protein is CASSSDSRRNTIYF.

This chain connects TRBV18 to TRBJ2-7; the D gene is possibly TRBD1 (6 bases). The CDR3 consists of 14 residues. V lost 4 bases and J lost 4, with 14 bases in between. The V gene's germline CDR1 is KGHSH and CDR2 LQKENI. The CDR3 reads CASSLLDSHYEQYF. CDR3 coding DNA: TGTGCCAGCTCACTACTGGACAGCCATTACGAGCAGTACTTC.

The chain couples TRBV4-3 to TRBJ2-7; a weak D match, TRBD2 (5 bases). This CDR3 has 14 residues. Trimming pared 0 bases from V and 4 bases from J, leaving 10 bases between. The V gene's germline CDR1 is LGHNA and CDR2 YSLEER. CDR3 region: CASSQDFEGYEQYF. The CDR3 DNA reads TGCGCCAGCAGCCAAGATTTTGAGGGATACGAGCAGTACTTC.

The CDR3 protein is CASSQHGQGYEQYF. The DNA of the CDR3 is TGTGCCAGCAGCCAACACGGACAAGGCTACGAGCAGTACTTC. The rearrangement joins TRBV4-2 to TRBJ2-7; weak D call: TRBD1 (5 bases). CDR3 length equals 14 residues. Per the germline V gene, CDR1 is LGHNA and CDR2 is YNFKEQ. Between the trimmed V and J ends, which lost 2 bases and 3 bases, there was a span of 11 bases.

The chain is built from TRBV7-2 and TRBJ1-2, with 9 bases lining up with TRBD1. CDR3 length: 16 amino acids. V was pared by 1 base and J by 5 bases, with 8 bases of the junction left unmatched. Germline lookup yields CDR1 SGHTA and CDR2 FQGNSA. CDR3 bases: TGTGCCAGCAGCTTAGGGGGAACAGGGGGCGGTTATGGCTACACCTTC. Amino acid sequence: CASSLGGTGGGYGYTF. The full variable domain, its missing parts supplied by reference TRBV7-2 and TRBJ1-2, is GAGVSQSPSNKVTEKGKDVELRCDPISGHTALYWYRQSLGQGLEFLIYFQGNSAPDKSGLPSDRFSAERTGGSVSTLTIQRTQQEDSAVYLCASSLGGTGGGYGYTFGSGTRLTVV.